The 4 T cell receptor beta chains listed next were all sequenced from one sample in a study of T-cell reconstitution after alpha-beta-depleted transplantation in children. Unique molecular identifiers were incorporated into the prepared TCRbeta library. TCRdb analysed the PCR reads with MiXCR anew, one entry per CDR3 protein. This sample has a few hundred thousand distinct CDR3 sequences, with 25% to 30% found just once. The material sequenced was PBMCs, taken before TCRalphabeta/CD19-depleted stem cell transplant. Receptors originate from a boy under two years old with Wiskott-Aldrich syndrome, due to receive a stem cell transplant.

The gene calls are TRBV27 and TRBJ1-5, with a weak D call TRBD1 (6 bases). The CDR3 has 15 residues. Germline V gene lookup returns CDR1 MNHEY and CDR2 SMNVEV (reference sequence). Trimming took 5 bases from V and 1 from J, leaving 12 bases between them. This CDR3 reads CASSVDRNSNQPQHF. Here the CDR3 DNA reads TGTGCCAGCAGTGTCGACAGGAACAGCAATCAGCCCCAGCATTTT.

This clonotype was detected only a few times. CDR3 sequence (DNA): TGTGCCAGCAGTTGGGACGCACTGCTCGCCGATACGCAGTATTTT. Translation gives CASSWDALLADTQYF. The chain links TRBV12-3 or TRBV12-4 to TRBJ2-3, with D perhaps TRBD1 or TRBD2 (5 bases each). The CDR3 contains 15 residues. The V and J ends lost 4 bases and 6 bases respectively, with 17 bases between them.

In DNA form, the CDR3 reads TGTGCCAGTAGTTTAAGAAGTAGCGGGATCTACAATGAGCAGTTCTTC. It encodes CASSLRSSGIYNEQFF. The chain combines TRBV19 with TRBJ2-1; the match to TRBD2 covers 8 bases. Trimming cost V 5 bases and J 3 bases; bases outside gene matches: 9. The CDR3 contains 16 residues. Looked up from germline, CDR1 is LNHDA and CDR2 is SQIVND (reference sequence).

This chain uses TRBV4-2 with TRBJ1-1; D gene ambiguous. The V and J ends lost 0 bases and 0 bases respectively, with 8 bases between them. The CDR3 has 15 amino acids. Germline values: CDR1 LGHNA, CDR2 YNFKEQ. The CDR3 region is CASSQDKGLNTEAFF. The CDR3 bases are TGTGCCAGCAGCCAAGATAAGGGTCTGAACACTGAAGCTTTCTTT.